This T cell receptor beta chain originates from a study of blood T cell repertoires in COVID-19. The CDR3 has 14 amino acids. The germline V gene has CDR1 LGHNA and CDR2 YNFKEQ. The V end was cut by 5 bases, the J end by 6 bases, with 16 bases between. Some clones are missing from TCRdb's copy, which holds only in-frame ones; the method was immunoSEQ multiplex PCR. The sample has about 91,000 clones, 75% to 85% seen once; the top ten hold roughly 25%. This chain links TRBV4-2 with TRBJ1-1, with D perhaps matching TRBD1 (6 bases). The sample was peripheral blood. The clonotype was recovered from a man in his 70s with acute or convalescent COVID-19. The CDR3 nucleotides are TGTGCCAGCAGCTTCGGACAGTCGCGGTCTGAAGCTTTCTTT. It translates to CASSFGQSRSEAFF.